This T cell receptor (beta chain) is from a study of T cells in tuberculosis. About the research overall: In South Africa, adults with active tuberculosis were compared with IGRA-negative and latently infected IGRA-positive adolescents. Study-level results: Samples were chosen by availability of cryopreserved specimens. GEM motif frequencies gave more than 65% accuracy; the GMM repertoire gave 85% to 90%. Active tuberculosis patients had shorter CDR3-alpha; the beta difference was nonsignificant.

CDR1 is MGHRA, CDR2 YSYEKL, per germline. The germline V and J ends were trimmed by 3 bases and 6 bases, with 12 bases remaining between them. The CDR3 covers 13 residues. As regards this clone: Its specificity is not known.

TCRdb's table, derived via immunoSEQ multiplex PCR, lists solely in-frame clones and lacks some. The sample has about 30,000 clones; about 90% are singletons. Sequencing used PBMCs. This rearrangement joins TRBV4-1 to TRBJ2-7; D perhaps matches TRBD1 (6 bases). The clonotype originates from a donor under 30 with latent tuberculosis or without tuberculosis infection. The DNA for the CDR3 is TGCGCCAGCAGCCAGCCAGGGACACCCGAGCAGTACTTC. It is translated as CASSQPGTPEQYF.